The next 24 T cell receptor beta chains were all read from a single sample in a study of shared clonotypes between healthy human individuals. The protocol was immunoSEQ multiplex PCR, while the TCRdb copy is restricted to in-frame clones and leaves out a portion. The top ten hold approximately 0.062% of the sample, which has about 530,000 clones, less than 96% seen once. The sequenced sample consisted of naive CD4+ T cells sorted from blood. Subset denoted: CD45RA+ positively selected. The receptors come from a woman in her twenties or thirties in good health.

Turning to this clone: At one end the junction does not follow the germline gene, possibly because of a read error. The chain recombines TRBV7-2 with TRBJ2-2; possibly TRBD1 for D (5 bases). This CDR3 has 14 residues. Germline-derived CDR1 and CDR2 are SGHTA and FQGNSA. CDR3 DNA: TGTGCCGGCAGCCACCCAGGGCCGATCAGGGAGCTGTTTTTT. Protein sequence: CAGSHPGPIRELFF.

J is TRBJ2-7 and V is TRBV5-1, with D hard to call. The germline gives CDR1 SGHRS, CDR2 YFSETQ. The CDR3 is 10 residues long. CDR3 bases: TGCGCGACCACGGGTTACGAGCAGTACTTC. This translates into CATTGYEQYF.

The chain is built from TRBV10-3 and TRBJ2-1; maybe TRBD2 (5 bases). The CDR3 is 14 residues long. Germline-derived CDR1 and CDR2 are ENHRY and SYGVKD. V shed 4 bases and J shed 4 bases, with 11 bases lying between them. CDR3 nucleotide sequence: TGTGCCATCAGTGGTAGCGTGGCATACAATGAGCAGTTCTTC. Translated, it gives CAISGSVAYNEQFF.

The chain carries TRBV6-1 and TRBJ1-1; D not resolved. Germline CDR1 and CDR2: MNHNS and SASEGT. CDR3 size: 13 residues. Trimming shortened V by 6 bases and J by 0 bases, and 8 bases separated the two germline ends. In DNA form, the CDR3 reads TGTGCCAGCAGCGCAGAGGTGAACACTGAAGCTTTCTTT. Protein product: CASSAEVNTEAFF.

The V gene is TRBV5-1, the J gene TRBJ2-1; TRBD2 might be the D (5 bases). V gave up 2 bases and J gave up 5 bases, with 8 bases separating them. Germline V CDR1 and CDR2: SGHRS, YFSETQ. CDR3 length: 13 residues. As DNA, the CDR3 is TGCGCCAGCAGCTTAGGACTGAACAATGAGCAGTTCTTC. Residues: CASSLGLNNEQFF.

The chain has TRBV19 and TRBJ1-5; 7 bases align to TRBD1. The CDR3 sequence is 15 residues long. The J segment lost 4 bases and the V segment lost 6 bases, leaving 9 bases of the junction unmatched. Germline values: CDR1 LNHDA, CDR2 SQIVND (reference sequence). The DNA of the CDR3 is TGTGCCAGTAGAGCCGACAGGGCCCCTAATCAGCCCCAGCATTTT. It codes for CASRADRAPNQPQHF.

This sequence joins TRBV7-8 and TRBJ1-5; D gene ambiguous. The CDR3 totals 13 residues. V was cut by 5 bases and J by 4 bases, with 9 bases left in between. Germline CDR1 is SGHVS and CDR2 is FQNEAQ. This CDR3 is CASSPAENQPQHF. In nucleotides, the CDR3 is TGTGCCAGCAGCCCGGCCGAGAATCAGCCCCAGCATTTT.

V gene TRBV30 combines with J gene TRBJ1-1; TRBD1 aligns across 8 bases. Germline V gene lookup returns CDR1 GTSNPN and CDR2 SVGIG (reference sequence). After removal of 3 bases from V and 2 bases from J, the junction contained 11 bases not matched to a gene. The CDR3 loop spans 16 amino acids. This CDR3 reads CAWSSTRDRINTEAFF. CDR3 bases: TGTGCCTGGAGCTCAACCCGGGACAGGATAAACACTGAAGCTTTCTTT.

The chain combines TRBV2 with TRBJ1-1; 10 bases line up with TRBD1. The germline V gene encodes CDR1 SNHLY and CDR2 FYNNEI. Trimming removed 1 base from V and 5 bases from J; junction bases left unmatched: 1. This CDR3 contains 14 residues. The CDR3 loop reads CASSEGQGATEAFF. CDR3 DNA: TGTGCCAGCAGTGAAGGACAGGGGGCAACTGAAGCTTTCTTT.

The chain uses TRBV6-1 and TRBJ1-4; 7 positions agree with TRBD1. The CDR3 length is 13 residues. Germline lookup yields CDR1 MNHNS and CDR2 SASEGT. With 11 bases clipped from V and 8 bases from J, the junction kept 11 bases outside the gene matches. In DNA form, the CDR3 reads TGTGCCGGGGGTAGGACAGGACACGAAAAACTGTTTTTT. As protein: CAGGRTGHEKLFF.

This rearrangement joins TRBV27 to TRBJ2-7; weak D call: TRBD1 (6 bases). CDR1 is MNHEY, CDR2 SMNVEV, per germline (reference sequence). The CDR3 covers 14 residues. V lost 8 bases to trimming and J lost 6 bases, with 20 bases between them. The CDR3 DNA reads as TGTGCCAGCGTCGACGCCGGCAGGGGATCCGAGCAGTACTTC. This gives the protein CASVDAGRGSEQYF.

CDR3 nucleotide sequence: TGTGCCAGCAGCTCTCGGACAGGACTCAGTAACTATGGCTACACCTTC. It yields the protein CASSSRTGLSNYGYTF. The rearrangement links TRBV7-4 to TRBJ1-2; 7 nucleotides line up with TRBD1. Germline CDR1 SGHVT, CDR2 SQSDAQ. The V and J ends lost 4 bases and 1 base, in that order; junction bases with no gene match: 9. The CDR3 spans 16 residues.

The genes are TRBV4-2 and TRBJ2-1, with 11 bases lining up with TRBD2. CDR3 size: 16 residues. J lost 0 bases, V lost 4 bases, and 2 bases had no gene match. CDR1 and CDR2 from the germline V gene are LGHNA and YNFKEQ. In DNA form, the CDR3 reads TGTGCCAGCAGCCGTAGCGGGAGGGCCTCCTACAATGAGCAGTTCTTC. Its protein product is CASSRSGRASYNEQFF.

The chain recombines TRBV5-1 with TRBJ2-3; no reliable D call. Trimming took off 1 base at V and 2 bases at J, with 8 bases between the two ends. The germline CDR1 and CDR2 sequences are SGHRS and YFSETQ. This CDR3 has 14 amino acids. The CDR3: CASSLQRFTDTQYF. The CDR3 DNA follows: TGCGCCAGCAGCTTGCAGAGGTTCACAGATACGCAGTATTTT.

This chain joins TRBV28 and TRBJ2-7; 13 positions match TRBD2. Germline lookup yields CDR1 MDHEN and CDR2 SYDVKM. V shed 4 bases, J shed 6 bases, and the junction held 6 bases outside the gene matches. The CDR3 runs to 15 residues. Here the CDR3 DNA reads TGTGCCAGCAGTTGGGGACTAGCGGGATTCCCCGAGCAGTACTTC. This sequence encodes CASSWGLAGFPEQYF.

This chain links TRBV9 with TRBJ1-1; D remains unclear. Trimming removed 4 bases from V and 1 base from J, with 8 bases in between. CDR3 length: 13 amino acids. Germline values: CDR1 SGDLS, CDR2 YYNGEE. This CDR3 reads CASSRVANTEAFF. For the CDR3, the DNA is TGTGCCAGCAGCCGGGTTGCGAACACTGAAGCTTTCTTT.

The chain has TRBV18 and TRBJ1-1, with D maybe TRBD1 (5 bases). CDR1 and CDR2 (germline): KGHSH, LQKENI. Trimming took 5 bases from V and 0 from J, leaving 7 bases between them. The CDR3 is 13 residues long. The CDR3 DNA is TGTGCCAGCTCAATGACAGTGAACACTGAAGCTTTCTTT. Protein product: CASSMTVNTEAFF.

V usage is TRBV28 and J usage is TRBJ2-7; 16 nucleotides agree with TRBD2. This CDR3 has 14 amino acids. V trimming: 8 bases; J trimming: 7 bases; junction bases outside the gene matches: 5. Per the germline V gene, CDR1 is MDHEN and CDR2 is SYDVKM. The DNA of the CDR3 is TGTGCCAGCGGGACTAGCGGGAGGGCCTGGGAGCAGTACTTC. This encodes CASGTSGRAWEQYF.

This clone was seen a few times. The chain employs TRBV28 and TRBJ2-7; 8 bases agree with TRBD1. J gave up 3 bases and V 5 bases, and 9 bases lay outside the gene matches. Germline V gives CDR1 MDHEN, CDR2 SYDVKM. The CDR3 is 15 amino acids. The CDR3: CASSAQGQADYEQYF. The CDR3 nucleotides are TGTGCCAGCAGTGCGCAGGGACAGGCGGACTACGAGCAGTACTTC.

The CDR3 DNA is TGTGCCAGCAGCTTAGGGTTCCGGGGCCACTACGAGCAGTACTTC. It encodes CASSLGFRGHYEQYF. The rearrangement uses TRBV13 and TRBJ2-7; D tentatively fits TRBD1 or TRBD2 (5 bases each). V lost 0 bases to trimming and J lost 3 bases, with 12 bases between them. The CDR3 is 15 residues long. Germline CDR1 reads PRHDT; CDR2 reads FYEKMQ (reference sequence).

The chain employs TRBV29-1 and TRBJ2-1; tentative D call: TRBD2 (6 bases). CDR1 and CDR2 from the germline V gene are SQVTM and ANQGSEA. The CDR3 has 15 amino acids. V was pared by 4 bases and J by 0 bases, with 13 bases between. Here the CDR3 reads CSVVGGPSSYNEQFF. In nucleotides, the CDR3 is TGCAGCGTTGTTGGAGGGCCGAGCTCCTACAATGAGCAGTTCTTC.

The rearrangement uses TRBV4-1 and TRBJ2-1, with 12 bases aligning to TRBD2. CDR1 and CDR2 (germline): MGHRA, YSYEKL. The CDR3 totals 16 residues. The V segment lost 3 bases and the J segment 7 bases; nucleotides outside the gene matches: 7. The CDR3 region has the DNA TGCGCCAGCAGCCAGCCCACTAGCGGGAGGCTAAATGAGCAGTTCTTC. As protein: CASSQPTSGRLNEQFF.

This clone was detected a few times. In DNA, the CDR3 is TGTGCCAGTTCCACAGGGGGCGGTAGCAATCAGCCCCAGCATTTT. Translation: CASSTGGGSNQPQHF. V and J are TRBV19 and TRBJ1-5, with 9 bases fitting TRBD1. CDR3 size: 15 residues. V shed 8 bases and J 0 bases; nucleotides not matched to a gene: 5. Germline V gene lookup returns CDR1 LNHDA and CDR2 SQIVND (reference sequence). Based on the CDR3 plus reference TRBV19 and TRBJ1-5, the full variable domain is DGGITQSPKYLFRKEGQNVTLSCEQNLNHDAMYWYRQDPGQGLRLIYYSQIVNDFQKGDIAEGYSVSREKKESFPLTVTSAQKNPTAFYLCASSTGGGSNQPQHFGDGTRLSIL.

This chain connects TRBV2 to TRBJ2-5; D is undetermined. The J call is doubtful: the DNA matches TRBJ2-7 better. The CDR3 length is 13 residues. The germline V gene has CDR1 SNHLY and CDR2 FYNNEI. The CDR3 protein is CASRLVSLYEQYF. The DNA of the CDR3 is TGTGCCAGCAGGCTAGTGAGTCTCTACGAGCAGTACTTC.